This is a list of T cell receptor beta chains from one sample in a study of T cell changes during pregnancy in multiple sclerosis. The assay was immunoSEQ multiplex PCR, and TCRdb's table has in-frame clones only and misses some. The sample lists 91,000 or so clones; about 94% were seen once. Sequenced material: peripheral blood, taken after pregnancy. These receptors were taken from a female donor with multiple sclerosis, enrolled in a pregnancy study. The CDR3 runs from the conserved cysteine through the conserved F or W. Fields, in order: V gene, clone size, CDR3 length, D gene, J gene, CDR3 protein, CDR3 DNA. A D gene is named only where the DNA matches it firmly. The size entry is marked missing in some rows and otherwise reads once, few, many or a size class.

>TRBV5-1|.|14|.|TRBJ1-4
CASSSGDRSEKLFF
TGCGCCAGCAGCTCGGGAGACCGAAGTGAAAAACTGTTTTTT
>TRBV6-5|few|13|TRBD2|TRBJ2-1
CATRGLGTDEQFF
TGTGCCACCCGGGGACTAGGGACCGATGAGCAGTTCTTC
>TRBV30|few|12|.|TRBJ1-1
CAWSSLGLEAFF
TGTGCCTGGAGTTCCTTGGGGCTCGAAGCTTTCTTT
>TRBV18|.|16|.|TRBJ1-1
CASSPRAGGTGTEAFF
TGTGCCAGCTCACCACGGGCAGGAGGTACGGGCACTGAAGCTTTCTTT
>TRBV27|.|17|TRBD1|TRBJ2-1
CASSFFTGTGFLGEQFF
TGTGCCAGCAGTTTTTTCACGGGGACAGGGTTTCTTGGCGAGCAGTTCTTC
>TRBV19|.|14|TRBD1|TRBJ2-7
CASTMGDSPYEQYF
TGTGCCAGTACCATGGGGGACAGTCCCTACGAGCAGTACTTC
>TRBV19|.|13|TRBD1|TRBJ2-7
CASSIGTAYEQYF
TGTGCCAGTAGTATCGGGACAGCTTACGAGCAGTACTTC
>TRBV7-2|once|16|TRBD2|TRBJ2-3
CASSLRTSGLTDTQYF
TGTGCCAGCAGCTTAAGGACTAGCGGCCTCACAGATACGCAGTATTTT
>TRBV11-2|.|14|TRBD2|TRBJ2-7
CASSLVGGGYEQYF
TGTGCCAGCAGCTTAGTGGGGGGAGGGTACGAGCAGTACTTC
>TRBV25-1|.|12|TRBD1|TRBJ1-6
CASQGDYSPLHF
TGTGCCAGTCAGGGGGATTATTCACCCCTCCACTTT
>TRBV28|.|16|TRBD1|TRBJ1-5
CASSPTGGISNQPQHF
TGTGCCAGCAGTCCTACAGGGGGCATTAGCAATCAGCCCCAGCATTTT
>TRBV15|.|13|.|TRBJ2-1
CATSRQVLNEQFF
TGTGCCACCAGCAGACAGGTACTCAATGAGCAGTTCTTC
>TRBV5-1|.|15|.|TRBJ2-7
CASSLGAGATYEQYF
TGCGCCAGCAGCTTGGGGGCAGGGGCTACCTACGAGCAGTACTTC
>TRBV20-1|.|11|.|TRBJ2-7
CSARPIYEQYF
TGCAGTGCTAGACCCATCTACGAGCAGTACTTC
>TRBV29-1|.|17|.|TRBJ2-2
CSVELQGFGLYTGELFF
TGCAGCGTTGAGCTTCAGGGCTTCGGACTATACACCGGGGAGCTGTTTTTT
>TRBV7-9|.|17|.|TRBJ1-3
CASSLTNPTGLGNTIYF
TGTGCCAGCAGCCTAACCAACCCCACAGGTTTAGGAAACACCATATATTTT
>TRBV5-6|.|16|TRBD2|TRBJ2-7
CASSVSSGRALYEQYF
TGTGCCAGCAGCGTATCTAGCGGGAGGGCCCTCTACGAGCAGTACTTC
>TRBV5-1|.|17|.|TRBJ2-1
CASRIEVEASPYNEQFF
TGCGCCAGCCGAATCGAGGTGGAGGCTAGCCCGTACAATGAGCAGTTCTTC
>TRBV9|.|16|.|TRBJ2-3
CASSVGGSGLTDTQYF
TGTGCCAGCAGCGTAGGGGGTAGCGGACTCACAGATACGCAGTATTTT
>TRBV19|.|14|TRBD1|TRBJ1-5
CASSTGQGKQPQHF
TGTGCCAGTAGTACCGGACAGGGGAAGCAGCCCCAGCATTTT
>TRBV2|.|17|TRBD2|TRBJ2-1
CASGGLAGRTSYNEQFF
TGTGCCAGCGGTGGGCTAGCGGGGCGAACCTCCTACAATGAGCAGTTCTTC
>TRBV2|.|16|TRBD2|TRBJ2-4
CASSPRLAIAKNIQYF
TGTGCCAGCAGTCCCAGACTAGCGATAGCCAAAAACATTCAGTACTTC
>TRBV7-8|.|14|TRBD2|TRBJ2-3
CASSLGLATDTQYF
TGTGCCAGCAGCTTAGGACTAGCCACAGATACGCAGTATTTT